The 18 T cell receptor beta chains reported below all come from one sample, sequenced in a study of CD8 T cells in Susac syndrome (dated 2019 in TCRdb). Libraries were prepared through the immunoSEQ multiplex PCR assay. RNA was extracted using the RNeasy kit, and roughly 0.5 to 1 microgram was reverse transcribed with random hexamers. Clones were called with MiXCR by TCRdb after fastp trimmed the public reads at Q25, and only in-frame beta chains were retained. Merged by CDR3 protein, the rows form single entries marked with the most common genes and DNA. The sample profile shows about 140,000 distinct CDR3 sequences; approximately 95% of them were found once. The top ten clones comprise 0.13% to 0.15% of the sample. Sequencing was performed on CD4+ T cells from PBMCs. Source of these receptors: a human donor with Susac syndrome.

This chain uses TRBV4-3 with TRBJ2-7; 7 bases line up with TRBD1. The germline V gene has CDR1 LGHNA and CDR2 YSLEER. The V and J ends lost 0 bases and 3 bases, in that order; junction bases with no gene match: 2. This CDR3 contains 14 residues. The DNA of the CDR3 is TGCGCCAGCAGCCAAGATACAGGGGACTACGAGCAGTACTTC. Amino acids: CASSQDTGDYEQYF.

This clonotype was found once. The chain carries TRBV20-1 and TRBJ2-7; TRBD2 is a possible D gene (5 bases). Looked up from germline, CDR1 is DFQATT and CDR2 is SNEGSKA (reference sequence). The CDR3 runs to 14 residues. Trimming left V 3 bases short and J 2 bases short, with 14 bases between. In DNA form, the CDR3 reads TGCAGTGCTAGTTTACCCGACGGGACCTACGAGCAGTACTTC. Translation gives CSASLPDGTYEQYF.

The chain couples TRBV5-1 to TRBJ2-3; the D is unclear. Germline V gene data show CDR1 as SGHRS and CDR2 as YFSETQ. The CDR3 has 18 residues. Deletions cut 0 bases from V and 3 bases from J, with 20 bases between. The CDR3 nucleotides read TGCGCCAGCAGCTTGGCGTCTGTAACTACCAAGGGTACAGATACGCAGTATTTT. It translates to CASSLASVTTKGTDTQYF.

This chain joins TRBV15 and TRBJ2-3, with a weak D call TRBD1 (6 bases). Germline V gene lookup returns CDR1 LNHNV and CDR2 YYDKDF (reference sequence). The V and J ends lost 2 bases and 2 bases respectively, with 11 bases between them. The CDR3 contains 15 residues. Here the CDR3 DNA reads TGTGCCACCAGCAGATTAGGGGGAGACACAGATACGCAGTATTTT. It codes for CATSRLGGDTDTQYF.

This clonotype was seen once. The chain combines TRBV15 with TRBJ2-3; no clear D gene. V lost 2 bases and J lost 6, with 6 bases in between. Germline-derived CDR1 and CDR2 are LNHNV and YYDKDF (reference sequence). The CDR3 spans 12 residues. The CDR3 is CATSRLGDTQYF. The CDR3 nucleotides are TGTGCCACCAGCAGACTGGGGGATACGCAGTATTTT.

This clonotype showed up just once. This sequence joins TRBV20-1 and TRBJ2-3; 9 bases are shared with TRBD2. Trimming at V came to 5 bases and at J to 7 bases, leaving 7 bases not matched to a gene. This CDR3 contains 13 residues. Per germline, CDR1 DFQATT and CDR2 SNEGSKA (reference sequence). CDR3 in amino acids: CSAHSSGGNTQYF. Here the CDR3 DNA reads TGCAGTGCTCACAGTAGCGGGGGAAATACGCAGTATTTT.

This clonotype is a singleton in its sample. The J gene is TRBJ2-6, the V gene TRBV7-2; 7 bases line up with TRBD1. Germline V gene sequence: CDR1 SGHTA, CDR2 FQGNSA. The CDR3 has 15 residues. The junction had 1 base not matched to a gene; V was cut back by 3 bases and J by 2 bases. The CDR3: CASSFRGTGANVLTF. As DNA, the CDR3 is TGTGCCAGCAGCTTCAGGGGGACTGGGGCCAACGTCCTGACTTTC.

The chain employs TRBV20-1 and TRBJ1-5, with 7 bases matching TRBD1. Germline values: CDR1 DFQATT, CDR2 SNEGSKA (reference sequence). This CDR3 region has 14 residues. Unmatched junction bases numbered 10, after V lost 4 bases and J lost 7 bases. CDR3 sequence reads: CSAKPSTGRQPQHF. The CDR3 nucleotides read TGCAGTGCTAAACCTTCGACAGGGCGGCAGCCCCAGCATTTT.

This clonotype was picked up one time. The rearrangement joins TRBV15 to TRBJ2-1; possibly TRBD1 or TRBD2 for D (5 bases each). Per the germline V gene, CDR1 is LNHNV and CDR2 is YYDKDF (reference sequence). The CDR3 has 13 amino acids. V lost 7 bases and J lost 0, with 7 bases in between. The CDR3 sequence: CATTGASYNEQFF. The CDR3 bases are TGTGCCACCACCGGGGCCTCCTACAATGAGCAGTTCTTC.

The rearrangement joins TRBV7-2 to TRBJ2-1; D is perhaps TRBD1 or TRBD2 (6 bases each). The CDR3 has 13 amino acids. Trimming took off 6 bases at V and 12 bases at J, with 18 bases between the two ends. Germline assignment: CDR1 SGHTA and CDR2 FQGNSA. The chain's CDR3 is CASSQKGGRGQFF. As DNA, the CDR3 is TGTGCCAGCAGTCAAAAGGGGGGCAGGGGGCAGTTCTTC.

Worth noting for this clonotype: A junction end diverges from the germline sequence, so it may reflect a read error. This chain joins TRBV15 and TRBJ2-1; TRBD1 might be the D (5 bases). The germline V gene has CDR1 LNHNV and CDR2 YYDKDF (reference sequence). The CDR3 covers 15 residues. The CDR3 sequence is CATSRGQGSFNEQFF. As DNA, the CDR3 is TGTGCCACCAGCAGAGGCCAGGGTTCCTTCAATGAGCAGTTCTTC.

The V gene is TRBV6-4, the J gene TRBJ2-6, with 8 positions matching TRBD1. The CDR3 extends over 15 amino acids. Trimming at V came to 3 bases and at J to 4 bases, leaving 2 bases not matched to a gene. CDR1 and CDR2 (germline): MRHNA, SNTAGT. CDR3 residues: CASSEQGEGANVLTF. The CDR3 nucleotides are TGTGCCAGCAGTGAACAGGGGGAGGGGGCCAACGTCCTGACTTTC.

The chain employs TRBV6-6 and TRBJ2-7; TRBD2 matches 10 bases. Unmatched junction bases numbered 13, after V lost 5 bases and J lost 9 bases. CDR3 length: 15 residues. The germline V gene has CDR1 MNHNY and CDR2 SVGAGI (reference sequence). CDR3 amino acids: CASSPQREGQIGQYF. CDR3 DNA: TGTGCCAGCAGTCCTCAGCGGGAGGGCCAGATAGGGCAGTACTTC.

The chain links TRBV5-1 to TRBJ1-3; D unclear. V was cut by 0 bases and J by 4 bases, with 8 bases left in between. The CDR3 contains 14 residues. CDR1 and CDR2 from the germline V gene are SGHRS and YFSETQ. For the CDR3, the DNA is TGCGCCAGCAGCTTGGAGCCAGGCGGAAACACCATATATTTT. Translating gives CASSLEPGGNTIYF.

The genes are TRBV29-1 and TRBJ2-3; maybe TRBD1 (5 bases). CDR1 SQVTM and CDR2 ANQGSEA come from the germline V gene. There are 14 residues in the CDR3. The ends were cut back, 3 bases at V and 6 bases at J, with 16 bases in the middle. The CDR3 reads CSVEAGWGSDTQYF. CDR3 in DNA: TGCAGCGTTGAGGCAGGGTGGGGTAGTGATACGCAGTATTTT.

The chain links TRBV2 to TRBJ1-1; D may be TRBD1 (5 bases). V lost 3 bases to trimming and J lost 10 bases, with 15 bases between them. Germline values: CDR1 SNHLY, CDR2 FYNNEI. The CDR3 runs 13 residues. CDR3 in amino acids: CASSEGPLERAFF. The CDR3 region has the DNA TGTGCCAGCAGTGAGGGGCCCCTAGAACGAGCTTTCTTT.

The rearrangement uses TRBV20-1 and TRBJ1-2; no definite D call. The germline V gene has CDR1 DFQATT and CDR2 SNEGSKA (reference sequence). The CDR3 contains 14 residues. Trimming cost V 2 bases and J 2 bases, with 12 bases left between them. CDR3 coding DNA: TGCAGTGCTAGACTAAACCTTGGGAACTATGGCTACACCTTC. Its translation: CSARLNLGNYGYTF.

This clonotype was counted a single time. The chain couples TRBV4-1 to TRBJ1-2; 8 nucleotides agree with TRBD1. CDR1 and CDR2 from the germline V gene are MGHRA and YSYEKL. With 0 bases clipped from V and 1 base from J, the junction kept 10 bases outside the gene matches. This CDR3 is built from 18 residues. The CDR3 coding sequence is TGCGCCAGCAGCCAAGATTGGGACAGGAGAACTCTTAACTATGGCTACACCTTC. Translating it yields CASSQDWDRRTLNYGYTF.